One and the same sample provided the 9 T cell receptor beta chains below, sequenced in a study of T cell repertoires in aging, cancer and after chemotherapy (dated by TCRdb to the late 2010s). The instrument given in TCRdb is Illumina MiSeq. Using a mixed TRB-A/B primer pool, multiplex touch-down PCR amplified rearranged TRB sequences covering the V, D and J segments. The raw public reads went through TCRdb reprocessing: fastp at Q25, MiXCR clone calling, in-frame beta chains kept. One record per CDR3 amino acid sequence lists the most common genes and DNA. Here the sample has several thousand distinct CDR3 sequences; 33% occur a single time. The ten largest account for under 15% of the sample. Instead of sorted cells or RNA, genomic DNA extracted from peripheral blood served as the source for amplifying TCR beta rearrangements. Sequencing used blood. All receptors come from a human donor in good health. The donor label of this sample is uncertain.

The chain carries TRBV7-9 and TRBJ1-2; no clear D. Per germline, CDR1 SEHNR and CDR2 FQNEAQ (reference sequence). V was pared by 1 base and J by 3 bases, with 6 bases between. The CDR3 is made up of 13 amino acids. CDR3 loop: CASSLDTYYGYTF. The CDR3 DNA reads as TGTGCCAGCAGCTTAGACACGTACTATGGCTACACCTTC.

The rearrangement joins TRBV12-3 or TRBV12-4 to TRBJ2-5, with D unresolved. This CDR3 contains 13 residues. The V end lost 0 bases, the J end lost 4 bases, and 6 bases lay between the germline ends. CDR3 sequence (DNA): TGTGCCAGCAGTTTAGCGCAGGCAGAGACCCAGTACTTC. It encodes CASSLAQAETQYF.

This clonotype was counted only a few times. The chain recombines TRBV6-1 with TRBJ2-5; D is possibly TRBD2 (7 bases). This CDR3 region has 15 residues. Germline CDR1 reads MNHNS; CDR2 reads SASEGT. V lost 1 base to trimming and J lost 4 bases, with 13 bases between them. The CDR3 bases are TGTGCCAGCAGTGAAGTGAAAAGGGGGGGAGAGACCCAGTACTTC. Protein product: CASSEVKRGGETQYF.

The CDR3 bases are TGTGCCAGCAGTGACCCGGGGACTGAGCAGTTCTTC. Translating gives CASSDPGTEQFF. This chain joins TRBV7-2 and TRBJ2-1; D tentatively fits TRBD1 or TRBD2 (5 bases each). The CDR3 length is 12 residues. V lost 6 bases to trimming and J lost 9 bases, with 12 bases between them. Germline CDR1 is SGHTA and CDR2 is FQGNSA. Filled out from reference TRBV7-2 and TRBJ2-1, the complete variable domain reads GAGVSQSPSNKVTEKGKDVELRCDPISGHTALYWYRQSLGQGLEFLIYFQGNSAPDKSGLPSDRFSAERTGGSVSTLTIQRTQQEDSAVYLCASSDPGTEQFFGPGTRLTVL.

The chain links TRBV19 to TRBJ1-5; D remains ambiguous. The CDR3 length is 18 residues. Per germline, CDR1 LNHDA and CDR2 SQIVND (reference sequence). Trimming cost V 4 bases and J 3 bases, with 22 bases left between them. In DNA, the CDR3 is TGTGCCAGTAGTAAAGAACCTCCAAGGATGGAAATCAATCAGCCCCAGCATTTT. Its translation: CASSKEPPRMEINQPQHF.

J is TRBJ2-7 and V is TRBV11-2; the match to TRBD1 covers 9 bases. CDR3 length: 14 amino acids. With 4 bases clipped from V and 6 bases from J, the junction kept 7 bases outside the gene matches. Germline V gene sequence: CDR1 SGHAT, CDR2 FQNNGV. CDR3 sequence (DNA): TGTGCCAGCAGCTATGGGACAGGGCCCCTCGAGCAGTACTTC. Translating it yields CASSYGTGPLEQYF. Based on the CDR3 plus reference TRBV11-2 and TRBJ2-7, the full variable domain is EAGVAQSPRYKIIEKRQSVAFWCNPISGHATLYWYQQILGQGPKLLIQFQNNGVVDDSQLPKDRFSAERLKGVDSTLKIQPAKLEDSAVYLCASSYGTGPLEQYFGPGTRLTVT.

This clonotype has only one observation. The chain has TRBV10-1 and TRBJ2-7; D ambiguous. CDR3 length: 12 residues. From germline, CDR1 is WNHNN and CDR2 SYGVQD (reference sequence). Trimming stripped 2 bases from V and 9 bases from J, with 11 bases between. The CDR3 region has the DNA TGCGCCAGCAGTGAGGGGCAGGTCTGGCAGTACTTC. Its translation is CASSEGQVWQYF.

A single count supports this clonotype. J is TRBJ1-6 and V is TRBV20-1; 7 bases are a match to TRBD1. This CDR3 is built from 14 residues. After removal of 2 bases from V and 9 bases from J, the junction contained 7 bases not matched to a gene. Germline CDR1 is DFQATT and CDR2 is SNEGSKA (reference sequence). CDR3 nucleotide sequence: TGCAGTGCTAGAACCGGGACAGCCGGTTCACCCCTCCACTTT. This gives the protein CSARTGTAGSPLHF.

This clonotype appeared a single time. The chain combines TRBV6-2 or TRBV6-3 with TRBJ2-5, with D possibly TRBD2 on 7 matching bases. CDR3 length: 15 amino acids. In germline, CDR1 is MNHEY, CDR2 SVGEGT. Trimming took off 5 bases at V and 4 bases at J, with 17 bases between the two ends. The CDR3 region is CASSGQGGAGETQYF. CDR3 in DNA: TGTGCCAGCAGTGGTCAAGGGGGGGCCGGAGAGACCCAGTACTTC.